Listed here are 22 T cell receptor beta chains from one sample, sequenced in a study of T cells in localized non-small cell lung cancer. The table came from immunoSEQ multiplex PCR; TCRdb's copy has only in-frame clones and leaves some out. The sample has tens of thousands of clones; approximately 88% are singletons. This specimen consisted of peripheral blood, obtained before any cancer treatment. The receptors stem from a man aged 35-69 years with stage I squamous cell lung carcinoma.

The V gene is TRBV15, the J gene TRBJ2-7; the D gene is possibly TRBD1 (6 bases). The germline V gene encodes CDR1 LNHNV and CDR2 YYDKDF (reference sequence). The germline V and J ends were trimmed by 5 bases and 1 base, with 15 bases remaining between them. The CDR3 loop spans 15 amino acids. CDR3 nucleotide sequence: TGTGCCACCAGCGAGTTAGTGAGGGGGTCCTACGAGCAGTACTTC. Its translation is CATSELVRGSYEQYF.

CDR3 amino acids: CASSRPDSATNEKLFF. CDR3 DNA sequence: TGTGCCAGCAGCCGACCTGACAGCGCAACTAATGAAAAACTGTTTTTT. The chain couples TRBV5-4 to TRBJ1-4; a weak D match, TRBD1 (5 bases). The V end lost 4 bases, the J end lost 0 bases, and 13 bases lay between the germline ends. CDR3 length: 16 residues. Germline-derived CDR1 and CDR2 are SGHNT and YYREEE (reference sequence).

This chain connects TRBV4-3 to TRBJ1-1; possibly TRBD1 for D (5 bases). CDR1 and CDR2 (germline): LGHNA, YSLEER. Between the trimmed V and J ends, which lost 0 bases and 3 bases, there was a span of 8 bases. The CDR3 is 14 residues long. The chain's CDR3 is CASSQDSRDTEAFF. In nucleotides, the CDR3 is TGCGCCAGCAGCCAAGATTCCAGGGACACTGAAGCTTTCTTT.

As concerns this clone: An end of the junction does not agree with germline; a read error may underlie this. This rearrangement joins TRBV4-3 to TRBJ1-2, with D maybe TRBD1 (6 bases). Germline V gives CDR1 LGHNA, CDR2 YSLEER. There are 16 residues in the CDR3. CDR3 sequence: CASSQDWTDNNYGYTF. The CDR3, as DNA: TGCGCCAGCAGTCAAGATTGGACAGACAATAACTATGGCTACACCTTC.

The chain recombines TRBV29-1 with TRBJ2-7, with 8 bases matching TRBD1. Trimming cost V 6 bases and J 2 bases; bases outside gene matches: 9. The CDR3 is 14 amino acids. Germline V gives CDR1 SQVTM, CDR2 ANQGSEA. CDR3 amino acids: CSVSPGTGPYEQYF. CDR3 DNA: TGCAGCGTGTCTCCCGGGACAGGACCCTACGAGCAGTACTTC.

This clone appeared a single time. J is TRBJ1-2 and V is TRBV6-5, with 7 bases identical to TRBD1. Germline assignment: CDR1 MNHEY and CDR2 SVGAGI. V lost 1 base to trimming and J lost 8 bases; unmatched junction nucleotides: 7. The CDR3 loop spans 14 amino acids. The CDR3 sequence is CASSYLTGRNGYTF. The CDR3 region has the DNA TGTGCCAGCAGTTACTTGACAGGGAGGAACGGCTACACCTTC.

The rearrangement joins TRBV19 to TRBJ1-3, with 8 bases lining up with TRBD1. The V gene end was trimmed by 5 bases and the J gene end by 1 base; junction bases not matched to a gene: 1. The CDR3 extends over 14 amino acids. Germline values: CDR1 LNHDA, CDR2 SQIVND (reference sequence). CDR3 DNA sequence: TGTGCCAGTAGTGGACAGGGTTCTGGAAACACCATATATTTT. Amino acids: CASSGQGSGNTIYF.

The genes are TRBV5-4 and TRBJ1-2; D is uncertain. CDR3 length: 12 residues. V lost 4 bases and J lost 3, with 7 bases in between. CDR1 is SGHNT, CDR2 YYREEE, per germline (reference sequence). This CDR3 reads CASSTLDYGYTF. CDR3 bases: TGTGCCAGCAGCACTTTAGACTATGGCTACACCTTC.

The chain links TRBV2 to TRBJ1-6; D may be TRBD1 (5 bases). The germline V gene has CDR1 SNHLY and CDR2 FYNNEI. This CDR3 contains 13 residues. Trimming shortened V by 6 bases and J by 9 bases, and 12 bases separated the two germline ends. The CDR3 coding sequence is TGTGCCAGCAGAGTTTCAGGGTTTTCACCCCTCCACTTT. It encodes CASRVSGFSPLHF. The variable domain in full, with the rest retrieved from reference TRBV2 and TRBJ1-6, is EPEVTQTPSHQVTQMGQEVILRCVPISNHLYFYWYRQILGQKVEFLVSFYNNEISEKSEIFDDQFSVERPDGSNFTLKIRSTKLEDSAMYFCASRVSGFSPLHFGNGTRLTVT.

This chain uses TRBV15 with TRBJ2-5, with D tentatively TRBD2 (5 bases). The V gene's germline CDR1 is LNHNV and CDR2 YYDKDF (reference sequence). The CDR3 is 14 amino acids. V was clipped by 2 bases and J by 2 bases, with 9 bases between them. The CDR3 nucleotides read TGTGCCACCAGCAGATCAGAGCGGCAAGAGACCCAGTACTTC. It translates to CATSRSERQETQYF.

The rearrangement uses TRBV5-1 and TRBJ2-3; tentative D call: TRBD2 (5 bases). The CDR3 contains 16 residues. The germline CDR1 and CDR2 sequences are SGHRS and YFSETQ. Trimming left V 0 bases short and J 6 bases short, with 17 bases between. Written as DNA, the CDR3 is TGCGCCAGCAGCTTGGTTGTGGGCAGGCGAGGGGATACGCAGTATTTT. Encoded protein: CASSLVVGRRGDTQYF.

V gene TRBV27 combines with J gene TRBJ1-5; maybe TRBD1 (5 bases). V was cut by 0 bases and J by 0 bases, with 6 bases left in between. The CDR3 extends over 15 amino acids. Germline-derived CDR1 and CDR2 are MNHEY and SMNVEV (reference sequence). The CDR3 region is CASSLSTDSNQPQHF. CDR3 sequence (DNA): TGTGCCAGCAGTTTATCGACAGATAGCAATCAGCCCCAGCATTTT.

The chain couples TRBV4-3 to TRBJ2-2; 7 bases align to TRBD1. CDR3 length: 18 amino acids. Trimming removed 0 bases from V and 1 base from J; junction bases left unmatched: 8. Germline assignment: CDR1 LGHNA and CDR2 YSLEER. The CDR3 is CASSQEAFNRGNTGELFF. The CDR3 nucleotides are TGCGCCAGCAGCCAAGAGGCGTTTAACAGGGGGAACACCGGGGAGCTGTTTTTT.

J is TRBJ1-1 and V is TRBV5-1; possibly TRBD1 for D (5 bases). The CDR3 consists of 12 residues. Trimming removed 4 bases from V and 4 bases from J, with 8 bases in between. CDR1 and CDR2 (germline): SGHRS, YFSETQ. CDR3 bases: TGCGCCAGCAGCGTCCAGGGCACTGAAGCTTTCTTT. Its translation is CASSVQGTEAFF. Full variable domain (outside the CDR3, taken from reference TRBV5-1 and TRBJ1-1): KAGVTQTPRYLIKTRGQQVTLSCSPISGHRSVSWYQQTPGQGLQFLFEYFSETQRNKGNFPGRFSGRQFSNSRSEMNVSTLELGDSALYLCASSVQGTEAFFGQGTRLTVV.

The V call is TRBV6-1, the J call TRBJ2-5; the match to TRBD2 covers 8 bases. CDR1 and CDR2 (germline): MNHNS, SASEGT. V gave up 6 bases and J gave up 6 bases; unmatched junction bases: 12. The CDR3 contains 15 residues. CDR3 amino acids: CASSANFGGGKTQYF. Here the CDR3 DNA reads TGTGCCAGCAGCGCCAACTTTGGCGGGGGGAAGACCCAGTACTTC.

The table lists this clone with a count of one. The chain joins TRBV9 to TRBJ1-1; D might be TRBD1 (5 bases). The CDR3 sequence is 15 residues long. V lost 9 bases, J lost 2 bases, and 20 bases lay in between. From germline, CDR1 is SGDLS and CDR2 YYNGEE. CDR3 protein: CATKRGTGPNTEAFF. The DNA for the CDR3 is TGTGCCACTAAGCGGGGGACGGGACCAAACACTGAAGCTTTCTTT.

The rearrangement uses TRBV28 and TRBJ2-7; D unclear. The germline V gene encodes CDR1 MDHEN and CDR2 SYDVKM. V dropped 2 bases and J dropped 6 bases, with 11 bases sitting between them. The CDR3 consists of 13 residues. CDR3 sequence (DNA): TGTGCCAGCAGTTTACCATCGCCAGGCGAGCAGTACTTC. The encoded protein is CASSLPSPGEQYF. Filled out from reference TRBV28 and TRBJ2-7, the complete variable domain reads DVKVTQSSRYLVKRTGEKVFLECVQDMDHENMFWYRQDPGLGLRLIYFSYDVKMKEKGDIPEGYSVSREKKERFSLILESASTNQTSMYLCASSLPSPGEQYFGPGTRLTVT.

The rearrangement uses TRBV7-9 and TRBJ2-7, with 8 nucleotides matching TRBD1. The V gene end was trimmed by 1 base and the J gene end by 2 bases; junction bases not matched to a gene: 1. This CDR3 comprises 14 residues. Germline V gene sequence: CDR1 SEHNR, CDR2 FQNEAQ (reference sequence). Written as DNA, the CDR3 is TGTGCCAGCAGCTTAGACAGGGGGGCCTACGAGCAGTACTTC. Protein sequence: CASSLDRGAYEQYF.

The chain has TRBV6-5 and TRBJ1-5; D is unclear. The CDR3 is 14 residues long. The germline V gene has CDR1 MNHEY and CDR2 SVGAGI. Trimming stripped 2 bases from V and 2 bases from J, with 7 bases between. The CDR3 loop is CASSYREGNQPQHF. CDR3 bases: TGTGCCAGCAGTTACAGGGAGGGCAATCAGCCCCAGCATTTT.

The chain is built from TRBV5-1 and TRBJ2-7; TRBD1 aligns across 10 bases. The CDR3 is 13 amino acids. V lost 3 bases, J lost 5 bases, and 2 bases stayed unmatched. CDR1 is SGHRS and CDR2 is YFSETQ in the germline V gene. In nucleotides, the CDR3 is TGCGCCAGCAGCTCGACAGGGGGCGACGAGCAGTACTTC. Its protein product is CASSSTGGDEQYF.

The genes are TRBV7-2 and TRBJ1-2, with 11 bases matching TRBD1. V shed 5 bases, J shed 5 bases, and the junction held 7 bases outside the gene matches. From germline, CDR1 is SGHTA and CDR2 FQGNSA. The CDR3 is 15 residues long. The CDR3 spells CASSPGTGGLYGYTF. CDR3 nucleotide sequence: TGTGCCAGCAGCCCGGGGACAGGGGGTTTGTATGGCTACACCTTC.

CDR3 in amino acids: CASSPYQDTIYF. The CDR3 DNA follows: TGTGCCAGCAGCCCCTACCAGGACACCATATATTTT. V and J are TRBV9 and TRBJ1-3; the D is unclear. Germline V lookup: CDR1 SGDLS, CDR2 YYNGEE. Between the trimmed V and J ends, which lost 4 bases and 8 bases, there was a span of 10 bases. This CDR3 has 12 amino acids.